A single T cell receptor beta chain is shown here with its context. Trimming pared 4 bases from V and 4 bases from J, leaving 17 bases between. The CDR3 is made up of 16 amino acids. In germline, CDR1 is KGHDR, CDR2 SFDVKD. This sample is drawn from a study of blood T cell repertoires in COVID-19. Data came from immunoSEQ multiplex PCR; TCRdb stores just in-frame clones and leaves some out. Among over 200,000 clones listed, about 81% were seen once. The clonotype comes from a man aged 35 to 55 who had recovered from COVID-19. The chain employs TRBV24-1 and TRBJ2-3; possibly TRBD1 for D (6 bases). Source material: PBMCs or T cells enriched from blood (not recorded which). CDR3 in DNA: TGTGCCACCAGTGACCGAATTACAGGGCCGTCAGATACGCAGTATTTT. This sequence encodes CATSDRITGPSDTQYF.